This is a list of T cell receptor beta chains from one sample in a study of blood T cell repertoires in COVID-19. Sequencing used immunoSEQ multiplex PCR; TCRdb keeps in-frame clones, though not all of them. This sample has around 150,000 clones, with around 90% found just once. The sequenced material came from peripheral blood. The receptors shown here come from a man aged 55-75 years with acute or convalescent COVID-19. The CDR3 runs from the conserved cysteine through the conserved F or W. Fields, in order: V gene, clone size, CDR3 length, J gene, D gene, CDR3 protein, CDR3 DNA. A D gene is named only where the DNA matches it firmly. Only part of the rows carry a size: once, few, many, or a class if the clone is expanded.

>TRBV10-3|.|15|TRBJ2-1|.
CAISDTGSSYNEQFF
TGTGCCATCAGTGATACAGGGAGCTCCTACAATGAGCAGTTCTTC
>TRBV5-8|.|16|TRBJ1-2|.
CASSLVSQTSNYGYTF
TGTGCCAGCAGCTTGGTTTCACAGACCTCTAACTATGGCTACACCTTC
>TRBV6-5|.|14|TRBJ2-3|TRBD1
CASSYQGATDTQYF
TGTGCCAGCAGTTATCAGGGGGCGACAGATACGCAGTATTTT
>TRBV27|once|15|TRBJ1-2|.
CASSYRTDSNYGYTF
TGTGCCAGCAGTTACCGGACAGATTCTAACTATGGCTACACCTTC
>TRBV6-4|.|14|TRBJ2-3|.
CASSQRLGTDTQYF
TGTGCCAGCAGTCAGAGACTTGGCACAGATACGCAGTATTTT
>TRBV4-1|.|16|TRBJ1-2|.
CASSRSRQQINYGYTF
TGCGCCAGCAGTCGGAGCCGGCAGCAAATTAACTATGGCTACACCTTC
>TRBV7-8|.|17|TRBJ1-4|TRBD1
CASSLAMRTGSNEKLFF
TGTGCCAGCAGCTTAGCGATGCGGACAGGGTCTAATGAAAAACTGTTTTTT
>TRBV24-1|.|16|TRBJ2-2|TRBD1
CATSDLGQGPTGELFF
TGTGCCACCAGTGATTTGGGACAGGGGCCCACCGGGGAGCTGTTTTTT
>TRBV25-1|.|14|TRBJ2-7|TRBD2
CASRAPSGVYEQYF
TGTGCCAGCAGGGCACCTAGCGGGGTCTACGAGCAGTACTTC
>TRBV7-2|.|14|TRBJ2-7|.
CASSWTRTTHEQYF
TGTGCCAGCAGCTGGACCCGGACTACTCACGAGCAGTACTTC
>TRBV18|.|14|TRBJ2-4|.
CASSPGQEENIQYF
TGTGCCAGCTCACCAGGCCAAGAAGAAAACATTCAGTACTTC
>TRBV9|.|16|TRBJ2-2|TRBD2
CASSVNLAGGHGELFF
TGTGCCAGCAGCGTAAACCTAGCGGGGGGGCACGGGGAGCTGTTTTTT
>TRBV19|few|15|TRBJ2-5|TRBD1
CASSPGTGGRETQYF
TGTGCCAGTAGTCCCGGGACAGGGGGACGAGAGACCCAGTACTTC
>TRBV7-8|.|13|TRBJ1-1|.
CASSADLNTEAFF
TGTGCCAGCAGCGCGGATTTGAACACTGAAGCTTTCTTT
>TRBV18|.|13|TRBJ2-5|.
CASSKGHLETQYF
TGTGCCAGCTCAAAGGGACACTTAGAGACCCAGTACTTC
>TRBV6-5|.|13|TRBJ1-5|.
CASNPGVSRPQHF
TGTGCCAGCAATCCAGGGGTCTCGCGGCCCCAGCATTTT
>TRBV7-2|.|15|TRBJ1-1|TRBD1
CASSPRQGKGTEAFF
TGTGCCAGCAGCCCCCGACAGGGTAAGGGCACTGAAGCTTTCTTT
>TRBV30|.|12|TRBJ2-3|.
CAWSPGLNAQYF
TGTGCCTGGAGTCCGGGTCTTAATGCGCAGTATTTT
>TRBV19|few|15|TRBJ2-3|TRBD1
CASSGTGQSTDTQYF
TGTGCCAGTAGTGGGACAGGGCAAAGCACAGATACGCAGTATTTT
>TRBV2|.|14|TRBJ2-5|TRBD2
CASSVGGGAETQYF
TGTGCCAGCAGTGTAGGCGGGGGGGCGGAGACCCAGTACTTC
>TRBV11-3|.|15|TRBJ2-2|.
CASSLGGSNTGELFF
TGTGCCAGCAGCTTAGGGGGCTCGAACACCGGGGAGCTGTTTTTT
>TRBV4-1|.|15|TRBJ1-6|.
CASSQGDRNNSPLHF
TGCGCCAGCAGCCAGGGAGACAGGAACAATTCACCCCTCCACTTT
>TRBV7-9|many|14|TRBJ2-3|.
CASSQGGIPDTQYF
TGTGCCAGCAGCCAAGGGGGAATTCCAGATACGCAGTATTTT
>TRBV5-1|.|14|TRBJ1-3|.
CASSVQGPGNTIYF
TGCGCCAGCAGCGTACAGGGACCTGGAAACACCATATATTTT
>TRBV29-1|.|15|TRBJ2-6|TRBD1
CSVVETGRGANVPTF
TGCAGCGTTGTAGAGACAGGGAGAGGGGCCAACGTCCCGACTTTC
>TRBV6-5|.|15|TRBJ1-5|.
CASSYSGMSGQPQHF
TGTGCCAGCAGTTACTCAGGAATGAGCGGACAGCCCCAGCATTTT
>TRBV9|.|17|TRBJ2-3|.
CASSSSPGGGGTDTQYF
TGTGCCAGCTCCTCCTCCCCCGGTGGCGGGGGCACAGATACGCAGTATTTT
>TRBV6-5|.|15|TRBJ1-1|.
CASRSDRSMNTEAFF
TGTGCCAGCAGATCCGACAGGTCCATGAACACTGAAGCTTTCTTT
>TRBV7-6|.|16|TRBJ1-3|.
CASSSGMGTRGHTIYF
TGTGCCAGCAGCTCCGGGATGGGAACCCGAGGCCACACCATATATTTT
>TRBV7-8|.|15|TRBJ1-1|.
CASSWRQVMNTEAFF
TGTGCCAGCAGCTGGAGACAGGTGATGAACACTGAAGCTTTCTTT
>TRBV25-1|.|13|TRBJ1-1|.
CASSESNVLEAFF
TGTGCCAGCAGTGAATCGAATGTACTTGAAGCTTTCTTT
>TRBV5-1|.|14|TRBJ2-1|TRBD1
CASSGRTGQNEQFF
TGCGCCAGCAGCGGAAGGACAGGGCAGAATGAGCAGTTCTTC
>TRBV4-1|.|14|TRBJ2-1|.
CASSHNDARGEQFF
TGCGCCAGCAGCCATAATGACGCGCGGGGTGAGCAGTTCTTC
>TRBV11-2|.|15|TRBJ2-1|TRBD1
CASSHGTGDYNEQFF
TGTGCCAGCAGCCATGGGACAGGAGATTACAATGAGCAGTTCTTC
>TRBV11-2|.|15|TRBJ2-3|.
CASSPRGGFTDTQYF
TGTGCCAGCAGCCCCAGGGGAGGGTTTACAGATACGCAGTATTTT
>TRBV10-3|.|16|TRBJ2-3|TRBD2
CAISETSGGAGDTQYF
TGTGCCATCAGTGAGACTAGCGGGGGGGCCGGGGATACGCAGTATTTT
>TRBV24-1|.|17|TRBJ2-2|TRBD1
CATSDLARGQTTGELFF
TGTGCCACCAGTGATTTAGCCCGGGGACAGACCACCGGGGAGCTGTTTTTT
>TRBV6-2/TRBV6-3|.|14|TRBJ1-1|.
CASSTQATVTEAFF
TGTGCCAGCAGTACCCAAGCGACAGTCACTGAAGCTTTCTTT
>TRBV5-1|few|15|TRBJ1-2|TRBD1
CASSLDGTATYGYTF
TGCGCCAGCAGCTTGGATGGGACAGCTACCTATGGCTACACCTTC
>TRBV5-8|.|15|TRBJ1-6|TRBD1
CASSSRQGINSPLHF
TGTGCCAGCAGCTCGAGACAGGGGATAAATTCACCCCTCCACTTT
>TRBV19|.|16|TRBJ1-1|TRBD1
CASSDRGRSPSTEAFF
TGTGCCAGTAGTGACAGGGGGAGATCGCCTAGCACTGAAGCTTTCTTT
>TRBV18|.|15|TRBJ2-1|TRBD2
CASSGLVAHFGEQFF
TGTGCCAGCTCAGGACTAGTGGCTCATTTTGGTGAGCAGTTCTTC
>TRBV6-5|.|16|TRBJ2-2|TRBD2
CASSSIAGKNTGELFF
TGTGCCAGCAGTTCCATAGCGGGAAAGAACACCGGGGAGCTGTTTTTT
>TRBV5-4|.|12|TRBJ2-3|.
CASSLEGNTQYF
TGTGCCAGCAGCTTGGAGGGGAATACGCAGTATTTT
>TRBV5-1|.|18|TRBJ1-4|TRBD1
CASSHRDRGILANEKLFF
TGCGCCAGCAGCCACCGGGACAGGGGAATCCTGGCTAATGAAAAACTGTTTTTT
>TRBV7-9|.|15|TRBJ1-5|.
CASSLGTVPNQPQHF
TGTGCCAGCAGCTTAGGGACTGTCCCAAATCAGCCCCAGCATTTT
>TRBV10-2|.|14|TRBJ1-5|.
CASSADRANQPQHF
TGCGCCAGCAGTGCAGACAGAGCCAATCAGCCCCAGCATTTT